A single sample is the source of the 29 T cell receptor beta chains below, sequenced in a study of blood T cells in healthy people across ages. The use of a sample-barcoded 5' primer and a J-beta primer mix characterized a second PCR of about 7 to 12 cycles. TCRdb reanalysed the 5' RACE reads using MiXCR and keeps one entry per CDR3 protein. The sample includes 1.5 million or so distinct CDR3 sequences, roughly 45% seen only once; the top ten take under 8%. Sequenced input: blood. These receptors all come from a woman in her late teens or twenties in good health.

This clonotype came up a few times. The chain joins TRBV6-1 to TRBJ2-7; 9 nucleotides match TRBD1. The CDR3 has 13 amino acids. CDR1 is MNHNS and CDR2 is SASEGT in the germline V gene. The V gene end was trimmed by 6 bases and the J gene end by 3 bases; junction bases not matched to a gene: 3. Here the CDR3 reads CASSRQGDYEQYF. CDR3 nucleotides: TGTGCCAGCAGCAGACAGGGGGACTACGAGCAGTACTTC.

The rearrangement joins TRBV11-2 to TRBJ2-2; 13 bases are a match to TRBD2. The CDR3 runs 15 residues. V trimming: 5 bases; J trimming: 7 bases; junction bases outside the gene matches: 4. Germline V lookup: CDR1 SGHAT, CDR2 FQNNGV. CDR3 loop: CASSRLAGGHGELFF. Here the CDR3 DNA reads TGTGCCAGCAGCCGACTAGCGGGAGGCCACGGGGAGCTGTTTTTT.

This clonotype was detected only once. The chain recombines TRBV28 with TRBJ1-4; TRBD1 aligns across 8 bases. Trimming took 6 bases from V and 5 from J; bases not matched to a gene: 5. This CDR3 spans 14 amino acids. The V gene's germline CDR1 is MDHEN and CDR2 SYDVKM. CDR3 sequence: CASRTAGGNEKLFF. In DNA form, the CDR3 reads TGTGCCAGCAGAACGGCAGGGGGCAATGAAAAACTGTTTTTT. The full variable domain, completed using reference TRBV28 and TRBJ1-4, is DVKVTQSSRYLVKRTGEKVFLECVQDMDHENMFWYRQDPGLGLRLIYFSYDVKMKEKGDIPEGYSVSREKKERFSLILESASTNQTSMYLCASRTAGGNEKLFFGSGTQLSVL.

The J gene is TRBJ2-1, the V gene TRBV27; D gene unclear. V shed 2 bases and J shed 3 bases, with 20 bases lying between them. CDR1 and CDR2 from the germline V gene are MNHEY and SMNVEV (reference sequence). The CDR3 covers 18 residues. CDR3 DNA sequence: TGTGCCAGCAGTTTAACCCCGCCCCACAGAGGTGGCTACAATGAGCAGTTCTTC. Residues: CASSLTPPHRGGYNEQFF.

This clonotype was seen a handful of times. The chain recombines TRBV6-1 with TRBJ2-7, with D perhaps matching TRBD2 (6 bases). Trimming pared 3 bases from V and 5 bases from J, leaving 14 bases between. The CDR3 has 14 residues. Germline CDR1 is MNHNS and CDR2 is SASEGT. The CDR3 DNA reads TGTGCCAGCAGTGAGTTCGTAGAGCGGGACGAGCAGTACTTC. As protein: CASSEFVERDEQYF.

This clonotype was detected a few times. V gene TRBV4-1 combines with J gene TRBJ2-1; 11 positions match TRBD1. Trimming removed 2 bases from V and 6 bases from J; junction bases left unmatched: 3. The CDR3 extends over 15 amino acids. Germline CDR1 and CDR2: MGHRA and YSYEKL. The CDR3 sequence is CASSQPGTGGNEQFF. In DNA, the CDR3 is TGCGCCAGCAGCCAACCCGGGACAGGGGGCAATGAGCAGTTCTTC.

This clonotype was seen more than once but under ten times. The chain joins TRBV6-5 to TRBJ1-6; D is unresolved. Germline CDR1 is MNHEY and CDR2 is SVGAGI. V shed 5 bases and J shed 9 bases, with 17 bases lying between them. The CDR3 loop spans 15 amino acids. CDR3 sequence reads: CASSPSPTGGSPLHF. The CDR3 region has the DNA TGTGCCAGCAGTCCCTCCCCAACTGGTGGTTCACCCCTCCACTTT.

The chain has TRBV20-1 and TRBJ2-7, with 16 nucleotides matching TRBD2. Per germline, CDR1 DFQATT and CDR2 SNEGSKA (reference sequence). V gave up 0 bases and J gave up 5 bases; unmatched junction bases: 10. CDR3 length equals 18 residues. For the CDR3, the DNA is TGCAGTGCTAGAGATCCCGGGACTAGCGGGAGGGCCATCGACGAGCAGTACTTC. Its protein is CSARDPGTSGRAIDEQYF.

This rearrangement joins TRBV12-3 or TRBV12-4 to TRBJ1-2, with unresolved D. This CDR3 has 12 amino acids. Trimming shortened V by 5 bases and J by 7 bases, and 11 bases separated the two germline ends. This chain's CDR3 is CASSPRQSGYTF. Written as DNA, the CDR3 is TGTGCCAGCAGTCCACGCCAAAGTGGCTACACCTTC.

This rearrangement joins TRBV4-1 to TRBJ1-4; 7 bases map to TRBD1. The length of the CDR3 is 16 residues. Trimming cost V 4 bases and J 3 bases; bases outside gene matches: 8. From germline, CDR1 is MGHRA and CDR2 YSYEKL. CDR3 DNA sequence: TGCGCCAGCAGCCCAAATCTCGGGACAGCTAATGAAAAACTGTTTTTT. Its translation: CASSPNLGTANEKLFF.

The genes are TRBV7-9 and TRBJ1-2, with D possibly matching TRBD1 (6 bases). Germline loops: CDR1 SEHNR, CDR2 FQNEAQ (reference sequence). CDR3 size: 15 residues. The V gene lost 4 bases and the J gene lost 2 bases, with 14 bases spanning the gap. The CDR3 sequence: CASSSIPQGNYGYTF. CDR3 coding DNA: TGTGCCAGCAGCTCGATACCCCAGGGGAACTATGGCTACACCTTC. Drawing the rest from reference TRBV7-9 and TRBJ1-2, the complete variable domain is DTGVSQNPRHKITKRGQNVTFRCDPISEHNRLYWYRQTLGQGPEFLTYFQNEAQLEKSRLLSDRFSAERPKGSFSTLEIQRTEQGDSAMYLCASSSIPQGNYGYTFGSGTRLTVV.

The chain joins TRBV24-1 to TRBJ2-1; 8 bases are shared with TRBD2. Germline V gives CDR1 KGHDR, CDR2 SFDVKD. The ends lost 5 bases at V and 8 bases at J; junction bases unmatched: 4. The CDR3 consists of 13 residues. CDR3 sequence (DNA): TGTGCCACCAGTGGCGGGAGGTCCCATGAGCAGTTCTTC. This sequence encodes CATSGGRSHEQFF.

To note about this clonotype: This may stem from a read error, because a much larger clone lies one nucleotide away. V usage is TRBV29-1 and J usage is TRBJ2-7; D may be TRBD2 (5 bases). Per germline, CDR1 SQVTM and CDR2 ANQGSEA. This CDR3 is built from 11 residues. V was clipped by 7 bases and J by 5 bases, with 12 bases between them. The CDR3 nucleotides are TGCAGCGGTGGAGGTACCGACGAGCAGTACTTC. Amino acid sequence: CSGGGTDEQYF.

The chain has TRBV5-1 and TRBJ2-3; TRBD2 matches at 7 bases. The CDR3 covers 16 residues. J was trimmed by 0 bases and V by 3 bases; bases with no gene match: 7. Germline lookup yields CDR1 SGHRS and CDR2 YFSETQ. CDR3 sequence: CASSSAGGGSTDTQYF. The CDR3 DNA follows: TGCGCCAGCAGCTCGGCGGGCGGGGGAAGCACAGATACGCAGTATTTT. The complete variable domain, with remaining parts taken from reference TRBV5-1 and TRBJ2-3, reads KAGVTQTPRYLIKTRGQQVTLSCSPISGHRSVSWYQQTPGQGLQFLFEYFSETQRNKGNFPGRFSGRQFSNSRSEMNVSTLELGDSALYLCASSSAGGGSTDTQYFGPGTRLTVL.

The rearrangement links TRBV10-3 to TRBJ1-3; 7 nucleotides align to TRBD1. Germline loops: CDR1 ENHRY, CDR2 SYGVKD. The CDR3 has 16 amino acids. V was pared by 3 bases and J by 2 bases, with 7 bases of the junction left unmatched. In DNA form, the CDR3 reads TGTGCCATCAGTGACTCCGACAGGGAAACTGGAAACACCATATATTTT. Its protein is CAISDSDRETGNTIYF.

In this sample, this clonotype turned up a few times. The rearrangement joins TRBV2 to TRBJ2-2; the D is unclear. Germline CDR1 and CDR2: SNHLY and FYNNEI. V was cut by 6 bases and J by 5 bases, with 13 bases left in between. This CDR3 region has 14 residues. The CDR3 is CASSQQGWTGELFF. The CDR3 bases are TGTGCCAGCAGCCAACAAGGATGGACCGGGGAGCTGTTTTTT.

This clonotype was seen a few times. This rearrangement joins TRBV29-1 to TRBJ1-1, with D possibly TRBD1 on 5 matching bases. Looked up from germline, CDR1 is SQVTM and CDR2 is ANQGSEA. The CDR3 has 12 residues. V was cut by 4 bases and J by 1 base, with 7 bases left in between. CDR3 DNA sequence: TGCAGCGTTGTTACAGGGAACACTGAAGCTTTCTTT. Translating it yields CSVVTGNTEAFF.

Points on this clonotype: A much larger clone lies a single base off, so this may be a read error. V is TRBV12-3 or TRBV12-4 and J is TRBJ2-7, with TRBD1 identical over 7 bases. CDR3 length equals 15 residues. CDR3 nucleotide sequence: TGTGCCAGCAGCTTAGGGACAGTGGCTCCCTACGAGCAGTACTTC. It yields the protein CASSLGTVAPYEQYF.

This clonotype showed up just a few times. The chain couples TRBV5-5 to TRBJ2-6; D tentatively fits TRBD1 or TRBD2 (5 bases each). Germline assignment: CDR1 SGHKS and CDR2 YYEKEE (reference sequence). Trimming cost V 4 bases and J 0 bases, with 11 bases left between them. The CDR3 runs to 16 residues. The chain's CDR3 is CASSRDLSSGANVLTF. In DNA, the CDR3 is TGTGCCAGCAGCCGGGACCTGAGCTCTGGGGCCAACGTCCTGACTTTC. The variable domain in full, with the rest retrieved from reference TRBV5-5 and TRBJ2-6, is DAGVTQSPTHLIKTRGQQVTLRCSPISGHKSVSWYQQVLGQGPQFIFQYYEKEERGRGNFPDRFSARQFPNYSSELNVNALLLGDSALYLCASSRDLSSGANVLTFGAGSRLTVL.

This clonotype has only a few counts. This rearrangement joins TRBV5-6 to TRBJ2-3; D might be TRBD1 or TRBD2, each matching 5 bases. The CDR3 covers 17 residues. Germline CDR1 SGHDT, CDR2 YYEEEE. Trimming took 0 bases from V and 6 from J, leaving 20 bases between them. The CDR3 DNA sequence: TGTGCCAGCAGCTTGGCACAATCGACTTCCCGGGACGATACGCAGTATTTT. Translation: CASSLAQSTSRDDTQYF.

This chain uses TRBV30 with TRBJ1-6; D gene uncertain. The CDR3 runs to 12 residues. V was clipped by 3 bases and J by 5 bases, with 5 bases between them. Germline V lookup: CDR1 GTSNPN, CDR2 SVGIG (reference sequence). The DNA of the CDR3 is TGTGCCTGGAGCTACAATAATTCACCCCTCCACTTT. Amino acids: CAWSYNNSPLHF.

Only a few counts were recorded for this clonotype. The chain employs TRBV18 and TRBJ2-1; 11 nucleotides align to TRBD2. V gave up 2 bases and J gave up 5 bases; unmatched junction bases: 14. Germline CDR1 reads KGHSH; CDR2 reads LQKENI. The CDR3 is 19 residues long. The CDR3 DNA follows: TGTGCCAGCTCACCAGGGGCAGAAAGTCTAGCGGGAGGAAACAATGAGCAGTTCTTC. The encoded protein is CASSPGAESLAGGNNEQFF.

The chain employs TRBV3-1 and TRBJ2-5; D assignment may be TRBD1 or TRBD2 (5 bases each). Trimming removed 4 bases from V and 7 bases from J, with 16 bases in between. The germline CDR1 and CDR2 sequences are LGHDT and YNNKEL (reference sequence). The CDR3 spans 14 residues. CDR3 DNA: TGTGCCAGCAGCCTTTGGACATCCGAGGGGACCCAGTACTTC. Translated, it gives CASSLWTSEGTQYF.

The table lists this clonotype with many counts. This chain links TRBV2 with TRBJ2-7; D not resolved. This CDR3 is 12 amino acids long. CDR1 is SNHLY and CDR2 is FYNNEI in the germline V gene. The germline V and J ends were trimmed by 2 bases and 2 bases, with 4 bases remaining between them. CDR3 protein: CASSETPYEQYF. The CDR3 nucleotides are TGTGCCAGCAGTGAAACCCCCTACGAGCAGTACTTC.

The J gene is TRBJ1-2, the V gene TRBV12-3 or TRBV12-4; TRBD1 matches at 10 bases. This CDR3 has 16 amino acids. Germline trimming cut 1 base from V and 4 bases from J; bases unmatched to any gene: 6. The CDR3 sequence: CASSLVGTGEIYGYTF. The CDR3 DNA is TGTGCCAGCAGTTTAGTAGGGACAGGGGAAATCTATGGCTACACCTTC.

CDR3 amino acids: CASSKSSSIDTQYF. The CDR3 DNA follows: TGTGCCAGCAGCAAAAGCTCTAGCATAGATACGCAGTATTTT. This chain joins TRBV21-1 and TRBJ2-3. TRBV21-1 is a recognized pseudogene. There are 14 residues in the CDR3.

This clonotype occurred a few times. The V gene is TRBV20-1, the J gene TRBJ2-5; 8 bases are shared with TRBD1. Looked up from germline, CDR1 is DFQATT and CDR2 is SNEGSKA (reference sequence). J gave up 3 bases and V 1 base, and 10 bases lay outside the gene matches. The length of the CDR3 is 16 residues. The CDR3 here is CSARGVGTGNEETQYF. DNA for the CDR3: TGCAGTGCTAGAGGTGTGGGGACAGGCAACGAAGAGACCCAGTACTTC.

In DNA, the CDR3 is TGTGCCAGCAGCTTAGGTGCGTTCGATGAGCAGTTCTTC. Its translation: CASSLGAFDEQFF. The rearrangement links TRBV7-2 to TRBJ2-1; no reliable D call. This CDR3 has 13 residues. Germline CDR1 reads SGHTA; CDR2 reads FQGNSA. Trimming stripped 1 base from V and 8 bases from J, with 9 bases between.

The chain couples TRBV20-1 to TRBJ2-7; tentative D call: TRBD2 (6 bases). From germline, CDR1 is DFQATT and CDR2 SNEGSKA (reference sequence). V gave up 3 bases and J gave up 6 bases, with 12 bases separating them. The CDR3 extends over 12 amino acids. CDR3 DNA sequence: TGCAGTGCTAGTTGGCAGGGACTCGAGCAGTACTTC. It codes for CSASWQGLEQYF.